Each of the 20 T cell receptor beta chains below was sequenced from the same sample in a study of T cell responses to AZD1222 COVID-19 vaccine. TCRdb keeps only in-frame clones here, not all; method: immunoSEQ multiplex PCR. The profile shows around 84,000 clones, approximately 85% of them singletons. Sequences were derived from peripheral blood, sampled 28 days after the second AZD1222 dose. The receptors stem from an adult who received the AZD1222 COVID-19 vaccine.

The V gene is TRBV7-9, the J gene TRBJ2-1; 10 nucleotides line up with TRBD2. The V and J ends lost 5 bases and 8 bases, in that order; junction bases with no gene match: 18. Per germline, CDR1 SEHNR and CDR2 FQNEAQ (reference sequence). The CDR3 runs 18 residues. The CDR3 is CASSPVRGSSGGFYEQFF. The DNA for the CDR3 is TGTGCCAGCAGCCCCGTGCGCGGATCTAGCGGGGGTTTTTATGAGCAGTTCTTC.

The chain joins TRBV12-3 or TRBV12-4 to TRBJ1-1; TRBD1 is a possible D gene (5 bases). The CDR3 extends over 12 amino acids. V gave up 11 bases and J gave up 3 bases, with 13 bases separating them. The CDR3 protein is CAGRGLYTEAFF. As DNA, the CDR3 is TGTGCCGGACGGGGCTTGTACACTGAAGCTTTCTTT.

This rearrangement joins TRBV5-6 to TRBJ1-1; TRBD1 agrees at 7 bases. Per the germline V gene, CDR1 is SGHDT and CDR2 is YYEEEE. The CDR3 totals 15 residues. Trimming cost V 0 bases and J 1 base; bases outside gene matches: 3. In DNA, the CDR3 is TGTGCCAGCAGCTTGGTGACAGGGAGGAACACTGAAGCTTTCTTT. This sequence encodes CASSLVTGRNTEAFF. The complete variable domain, with remaining parts taken from reference TRBV5-6 and TRBJ1-1, reads DAGVTQSPTHLIKTRGQQVTLRCSPKSGHDTVSWYQQALGQGPQFIFQYYEEEERQRGNFPDRFSGHQFPNYSSELNVNALLLGDSALYLCASSLVTGRNTEAFFGQGTRLTVV.

CDR3 bases: TGTGCCAGCAGCCGCGGGACAGGCTGGGACATGAACACTGAAGCTTTCTTT. Encoded protein: CASSRGTGWDMNTEAFF. The genes are TRBV5-4 and TRBJ1-1, with 8 bases identical to TRBD1. Germline-derived CDR1 and CDR2 are SGHNT and YYREEE (reference sequence). Losses at the gene ends were 4 bases for V and 0 bases for J; bases not matched to a gene: 11. The CDR3 spans 17 residues. Full variable domain (rest looked up from reference TRBV5-4 and TRBJ1-1): ETGVTQSPTHLIKTRGQQVTLRCSSQSGHNTVSWYQQALGQGPQFIFQYYREEENGRGNFPPRFSGLQFPNYSSELNVNALELDDSALYLCASSRGTGWDMNTEAFFGQGTRLTVV.

The chain joins TRBV29-1 to TRBJ1-2; D is unclear. In germline, CDR1 is SQVTM, CDR2 ANQGSEA. V lost 3 bases, J lost 7 bases, and 18 bases lay in between. This CDR3 has 14 amino acids. Here the CDR3 reads CSVEKNSQRSGYTF. As DNA, the CDR3 is TGCAGCGTTGAGAAGAACTCCCAACGTTCTGGCTACACCTTC.

The chain uses TRBV2 and TRBJ1-2; D is perhaps TRBD1 (5 bases). This CDR3 spans 13 amino acids. Germline V gene sequence: CDR1 SNHLY, CDR2 FYNNEI. V lost 10 bases and J lost 0, with 12 bases in between. CDR3 loop: CATPTDSNYGYTF. The DNA for the CDR3 is TGTGCCACCCCGACAGACTCTAACTATGGCTACACCTTC.

The V and J genes are TRBV27 and TRBJ2-2; D unresolved. Germline loops: CDR1 MNHEY, CDR2 SMNVEV (reference sequence). This CDR3 is 15 amino acids long. The germline V and J ends were trimmed by 0 bases and 3 bases, with 8 bases remaining between them. The CDR3 region has the DNA TGTGCCAGCAGTTTATCGTGGCAGTACACCGGGGAGCTGTTTTTT. The encoded protein is CASSLSWQYTGELFF.

The rearrangement uses TRBV7-6 and TRBJ2-6, with a tentative D call TRBD1 (5 bases). The germline V gene encodes CDR1 SGHVS and CDR2 FNYEAQ. The V and J ends lost 4 bases and 0 bases respectively, with 22 bases between them. The CDR3 extends over 20 amino acids. CDR3 region: CASSWQYPTVTPSGANVLTF. In DNA form, the CDR3 reads TGTGCCAGCAGCTGGCAATACCCGACAGTCACCCCCTCTGGGGCCAACGTCCTGACTTTC.

The chain joins TRBV5-6 to TRBJ1-3; D uncertain. From germline, CDR1 is SGHDT and CDR2 YYEEEE. This CDR3 spans 15 amino acids. The V gene lost 4 bases and the J gene lost 3 bases, with 14 bases spanning the gap. The CDR3 sequence: CASSPRFPIGNTIYF. The CDR3 DNA reads as TGTGCCAGCAGCCCGCGGTTCCCGATTGGAAACACCATATATTTT.

The J gene is TRBJ1-6, the V gene TRBV7-9, with D unclear. The V end was cut by 3 bases, the J end by 6 bases, with 12 bases between. This CDR3 has 15 residues. Germline V gene lookup returns CDR1 SEHNR and CDR2 FQNEAQ (reference sequence). The CDR3 loop is CASSFLDGLNSPLHF. The DNA of the CDR3 is TGTGCCAGCAGCTTTCTGGACGGTCTTAATTCACCCCTCCACTTT.

This rearrangement joins TRBV27 to TRBJ2-7; 8 nucleotides match TRBD1. Germline CDR1 and CDR2: MNHEY and SMNVEV (reference sequence). CDR3 length: 12 amino acids. Unmatched junction bases numbered 1, after V lost 3 bases and J lost 6 bases. CDR3 sequence reads: CASSFTGGEQYF. The CDR3 nucleotides are TGTGCCAGCAGTTTCACAGGGGGCGAGCAGTACTTC.

This clone has only a few counts. V is TRBV6-6 and J is TRBJ2-1, with D unresolved. Germline CDR1 and CDR2: MNHNY and SVGAGI (reference sequence). CDR3 length equals 15 residues. Trimming removed 2 bases from V and 4 bases from J, with 12 bases in between. The CDR3 bases are TGTGCCAGCAGTTACACAAGCCGGGCTTACAATGAGCAGTTCTTC. Its protein is CASSYTSRAYNEQFF.

The V call is TRBV24-1, the J call TRBJ2-5; tentative D call: TRBD2 (6 bases). The germline V gene has CDR1 KGHDR and CDR2 SFDVKD. The V and J ends lost 5 bases and 3 bases respectively, with 12 bases between them. The CDR3 runs 14 residues. The DNA of the CDR3 is TGTGCCACCAGTGCGGAGGGTTCCGAAGAGACCCAGTACTTC. It codes for CATSAEGSEETQYF.

J is TRBJ2-3 and V is TRBV5-4; 9 bases match TRBD2. With 0 bases clipped from V and 4 bases from J, the junction kept 0 bases outside the gene matches. The CDR3 totals 14 residues. The germline V gene encodes CDR1 SGHNT and CDR2 YYREEE (reference sequence). The CDR3 DNA is TGTGCCAGCAGCTTGGTAGCGGGGGCAGATACGCAGTATTTT. Translation: CASSLVAGADTQYF.

The CDR3 DNA reads TGTGCCAGCTCACCACGAACTAGCGGGGGGGATACGCAGTATTTT. As protein: CASSPRTSGGDTQYF. The chain links TRBV18 to TRBJ2-3, with 12 bases identical to TRBD2. V was pared by 1 base and J by 6 bases, with 2 bases of the junction left unmatched. The CDR3 is 15 amino acids. Looked up from germline, CDR1 is KGHSH and CDR2 is LQKENI.

This rearrangement joins TRBV6-6 to TRBJ2-3; D gene uncertain. This CDR3 comprises 11 residues. The germline CDR1 and CDR2 sequences are MNHNY and SVGAGI (reference sequence). The V gene lost 0 bases and the J gene lost 7 bases, with 2 bases spanning the gap. The DNA of the CDR3 is TGTGCCAGCAGTTACTCAAATACGCAGTATTTT. Translation gives CASSYSNTQYF.

This clone has a count of ten or more. The chain is built from TRBV6-1 and TRBJ1-3, with D perhaps matching TRBD1 (5 bases). The V end was cut by 1 base, the J end by 0 bases, with 10 bases between. This CDR3 comprises 16 residues. In germline, CDR1 is MNHNS, CDR2 SASEGT. The CDR3 protein is CASSEGGVASGNTIYF. The CDR3 DNA reads TGTGCCAGCAGTGAAGGGGGCGTTGCCTCTGGAAACACCATATATTTT.

This clone was detected only once. The V call is TRBV29-1, the J call TRBJ1-1; the D is unclear. V lost 5 bases, J lost 5 bases, and 12 bases lay in between. This CDR3 is 12 amino acids long. Per the germline V gene, CDR1 is SQVTM and CDR2 is ANQGSEA. CDR3 sequence reads: CSVFPGRTEAFF. The CDR3 DNA sequence: TGCAGCGTTTTTCCCGGACGGACTGAAGCTTTCTTT.

The J gene is TRBJ2-3, the V gene TRBV7-9, with 7 bases aligning to TRBD2. CDR3 size: 12 residues. Germline CDR1 is SEHNR and CDR2 is FQNEAQ (reference sequence). With V trimmed by 5 bases and J by 7 bases, 3 bases remained unmatched. The CDR3: CASSRAGNTQYF. CDR3 coding DNA: TGTGCCAGCAGCCGAGCGGGGAATACGCAGTATTTT.

This chain connects TRBV10-3 to TRBJ2-1; 9 bases match TRBD1. The germline gives CDR1 ENHRY, CDR2 SYGVKD. The CDR3 runs 15 residues. V dropped 6 bases and J dropped 2; count of bases not matched to a gene: 5. The CDR3 loop reads CAISRTGDTYNEQFF. The CDR3 DNA reads as TGTGCCATCAGCAGGACAGGGGACACCTACAATGAGCAGTTCTTC.